This T cell receptor (beta chain) was profiled in a study of CD8 T cells in ankylosing spondylitis (dated by TCRdb to 2015 to 2018). With regard to the full study: The study set out to find disease-linked TCR variants by profiling T cell receptor beta repertoires in ankylosing spondylitis patients and healthy donors. The full study cohort comprised about 24 ankylosing spondylitis patients and about a hundred healthy donors. Peripheral blood was sampled, and synovial fluid was additionally collected from ankylosing spondylitis patients.

The sequencer listed for this sample is Illumina HiSeq 2500. TCR beta libraries were prepared by quantitative 5'-RACE with molecular barcodes. The original pipeline was this. Disease-linked TCR variants were identified with a new computational method built on a probabilistic model of VDJ rearrangement. TCRdb reran the public reads through fastp at Q25 and MiXCR, keeping productive beta chains. For every CDR3 protein sequence, its rows merge into one entry that carries the most common genes and DNA. TCRdb's processing, not the study's, gives the V and J calls here. The sample table lists 330,000 or so distinct CDR3 sequences, around 8% of them with a count of one. The top ten clones comprise about 15% of the sample. About this clonotype: There is no known antigen for this receptor. Base qualities are not provided; no much larger clone lies one nucleotide away.

From its cysteine to its phenylalanine, the CDR3 spans 14 amino acids. Solely the CDR3 DNA is kept, with 42 bases framed from the first base. The germline V gene supplies CDR1 LGHNA and CDR2 YNFKEQ. V and J lose 1 base and 2 bases, and a span of 6 bases separates them. Results the study describes overall, beyond this receptor: The disease-linked clones were reported as significantly enriched in matched synovial fluid samples from ankylosing spondylitis patients. Some TCR beta motif variants had previously been reported in synovial fluid and blood of reactive arthritis patients, which suggested common disease-initiation mechanisms. A TCR beta motif of seven or eight highly homologous amino acid variants appeared characteristic of blood from ankylosing spondylitis patients. The disease-linked clones showed a CD8+ phenotype and occurred at relatively low frequencies in peripheral blood.

The V and J genes are TRBV4-2 and TRBJ1-5; no D gene is confidently identified. This receptor was identified in a male donor with ankylosing spondylitis. The specimen sequenced was blood, either unsorted or a sorted T cell fraction (not recorded which). In nucleotide form, the sequence is TGTGCCAGCAGCCAAGGGGAGCGCAATCAGCCCCAGCATTTT. Its protein reads: CASSQGERNQPQHF.